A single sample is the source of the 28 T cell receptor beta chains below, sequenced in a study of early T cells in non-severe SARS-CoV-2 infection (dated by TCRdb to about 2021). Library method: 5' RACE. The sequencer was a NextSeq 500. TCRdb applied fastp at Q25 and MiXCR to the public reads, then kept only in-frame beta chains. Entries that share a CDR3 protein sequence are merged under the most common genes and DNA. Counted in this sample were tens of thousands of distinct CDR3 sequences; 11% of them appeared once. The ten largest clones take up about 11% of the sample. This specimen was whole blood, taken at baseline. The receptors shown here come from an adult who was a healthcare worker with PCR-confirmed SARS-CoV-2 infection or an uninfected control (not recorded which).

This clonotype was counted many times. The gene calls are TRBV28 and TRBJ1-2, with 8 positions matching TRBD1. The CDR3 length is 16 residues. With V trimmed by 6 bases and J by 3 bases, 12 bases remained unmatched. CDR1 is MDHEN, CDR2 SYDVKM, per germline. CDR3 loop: CASRRDRTGKDYGYTF. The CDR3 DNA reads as TGTGCCAGCAGAAGGGACAGGACGGGCAAAGACTATGGCTACACCTTC.

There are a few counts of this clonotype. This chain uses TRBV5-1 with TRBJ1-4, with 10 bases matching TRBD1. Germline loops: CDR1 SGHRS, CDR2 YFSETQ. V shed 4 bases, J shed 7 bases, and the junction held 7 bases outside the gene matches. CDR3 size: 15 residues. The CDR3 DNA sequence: TGCGCCAGCAGCCTCGGACAGGGGGAGGTTGAAAAACTGTTTTTT. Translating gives CASSLGQGEVEKLFF.

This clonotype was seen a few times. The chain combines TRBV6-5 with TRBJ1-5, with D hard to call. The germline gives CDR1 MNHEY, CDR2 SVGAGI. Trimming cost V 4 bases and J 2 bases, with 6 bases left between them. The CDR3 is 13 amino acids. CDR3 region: CASSSSGNQPQHF. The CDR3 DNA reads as TGTGCCAGCAGTTCGTCCGGCAATCAGCCCCAGCATTTT.

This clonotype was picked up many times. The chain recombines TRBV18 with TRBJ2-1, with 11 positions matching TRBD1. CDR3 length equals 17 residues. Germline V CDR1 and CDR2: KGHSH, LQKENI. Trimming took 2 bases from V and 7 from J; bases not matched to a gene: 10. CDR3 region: CASSPAVDGQGANEQFF. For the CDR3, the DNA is TGTGCCAGCTCACCAGCTGTAGATGGACAGGGGGCGAATGAGCAGTTCTTC.

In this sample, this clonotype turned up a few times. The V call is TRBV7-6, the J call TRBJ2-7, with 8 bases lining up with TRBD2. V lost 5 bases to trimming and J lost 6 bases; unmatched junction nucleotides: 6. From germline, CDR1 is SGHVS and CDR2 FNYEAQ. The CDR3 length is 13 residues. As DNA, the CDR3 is TGTGCCAGCAGCCCTACCCTAGCGGGCGAGCAGTACTTC. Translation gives CASSPTLAGEQYF.

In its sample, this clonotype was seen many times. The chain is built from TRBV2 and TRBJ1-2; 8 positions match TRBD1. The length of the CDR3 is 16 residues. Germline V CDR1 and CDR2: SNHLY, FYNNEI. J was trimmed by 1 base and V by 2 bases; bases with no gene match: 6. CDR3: CASSERDRQRNYGYTF. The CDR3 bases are TGTGCCAGCAGTGAAAGGGACAGGCAGCGTAACTATGGCTACACCTTC.

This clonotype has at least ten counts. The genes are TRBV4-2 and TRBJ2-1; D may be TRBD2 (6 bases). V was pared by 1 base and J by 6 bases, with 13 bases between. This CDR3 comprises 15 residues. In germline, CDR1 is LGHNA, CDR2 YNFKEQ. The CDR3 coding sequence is TGTGCCAGCAGCCAAGGTGGTAGCGGAGGCAATGAGCAGTTCTTC. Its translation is CASSQGGSGGNEQFF.

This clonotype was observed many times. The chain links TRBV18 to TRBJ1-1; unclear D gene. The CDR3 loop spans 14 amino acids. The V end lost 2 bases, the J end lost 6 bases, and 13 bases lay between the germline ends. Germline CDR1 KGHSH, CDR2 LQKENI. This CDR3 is CASSPMPGDSEAFF. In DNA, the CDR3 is TGTGCCAGCTCACCAATGCCGGGCGACTCTGAAGCTTTCTTT. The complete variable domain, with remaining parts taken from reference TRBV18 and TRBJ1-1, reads NAGVMQNPRHLVRRRGQEARLRCSPMKGHSHVYWYRQLPEEGLKFMVYLQKENIIDESGMPKERFSAEFPKEGPSILRIQQVVRGDSAAYFCASSPMPGDSEAFFGQGTRLTVV.

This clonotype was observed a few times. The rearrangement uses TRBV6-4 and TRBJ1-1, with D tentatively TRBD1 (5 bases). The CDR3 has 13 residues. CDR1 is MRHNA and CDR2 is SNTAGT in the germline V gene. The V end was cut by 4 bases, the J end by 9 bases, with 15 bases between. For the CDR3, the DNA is TGTGCCAGCAGTGCCCGCCGGGACGGACAAGCTTTCTTT. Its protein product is CASSARRDGQAFF.

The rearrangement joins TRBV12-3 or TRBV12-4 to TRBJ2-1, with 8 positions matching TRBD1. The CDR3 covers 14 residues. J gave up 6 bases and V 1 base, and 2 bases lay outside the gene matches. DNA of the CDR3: TGTGCCAGCAGTTTAGTTGGGACAGGCAATGAGCAGTTCTTC. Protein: CASSLVGTGNEQFF.

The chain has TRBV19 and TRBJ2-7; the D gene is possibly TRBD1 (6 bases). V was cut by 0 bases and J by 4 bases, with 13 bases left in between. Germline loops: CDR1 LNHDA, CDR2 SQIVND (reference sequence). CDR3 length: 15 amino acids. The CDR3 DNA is TGTGCCAGTAGTATAGACCGGGACATAGGGTACGAGCAGTACTTC. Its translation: CASSIDRDIGYEQYF.

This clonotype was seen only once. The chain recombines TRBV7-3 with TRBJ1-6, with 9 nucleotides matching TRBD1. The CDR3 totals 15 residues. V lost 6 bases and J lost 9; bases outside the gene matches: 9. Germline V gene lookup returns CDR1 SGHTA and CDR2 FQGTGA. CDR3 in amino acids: CASRSTGTGSSPLHF. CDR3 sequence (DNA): TGTGCCAGCAGATCCACCGGGACAGGGAGTTCACCCCTCCACTTT. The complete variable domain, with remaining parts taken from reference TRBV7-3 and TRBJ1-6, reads GAGVSQTPSNKVTEKGKYVELRCDPISGHTALYWYRQSLGQGPEFLIYFQGTGAADDSGLPNDRFFAVRPEGSVSTLKIQRTERGDSAVYLCASRSTGTGSSPLHFGNGTRLTVT.

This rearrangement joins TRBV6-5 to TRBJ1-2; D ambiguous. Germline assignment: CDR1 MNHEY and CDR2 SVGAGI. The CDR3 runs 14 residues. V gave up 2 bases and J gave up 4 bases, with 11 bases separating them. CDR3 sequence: CASSYRGRFYGYTF. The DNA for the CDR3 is TGTGCCAGCAGTTACCGCGGACGGTTCTATGGCTACACCTTC.

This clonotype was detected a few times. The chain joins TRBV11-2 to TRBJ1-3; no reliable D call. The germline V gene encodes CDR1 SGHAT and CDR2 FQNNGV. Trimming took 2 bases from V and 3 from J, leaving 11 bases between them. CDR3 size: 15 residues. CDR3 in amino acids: CASSLLLAVGNTIYF. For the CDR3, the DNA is TGTGCCAGCAGCTTATTGCTGGCTGTTGGAAACACCATATATTTT. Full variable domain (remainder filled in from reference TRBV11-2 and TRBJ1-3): EAGVAQSPRYKIIEKRQSVAFWCNPISGHATLYWYQQILGQGPKLLIQFQNNGVVDDSQLPKDRFSAERLKGVDSTLKIQPAKLEDSAVYLCASSLLLAVGNTIYFGEGSWLTVV.

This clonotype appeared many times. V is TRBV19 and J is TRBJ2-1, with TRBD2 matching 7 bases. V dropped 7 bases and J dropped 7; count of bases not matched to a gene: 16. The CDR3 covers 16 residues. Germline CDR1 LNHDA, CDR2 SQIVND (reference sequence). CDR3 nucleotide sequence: TGTGCCAGTATCCCAAGCTACGGGCGGACTAGGAATGAGCAGTTCTTC. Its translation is CASIPSYGRTRNEQFF.

The CDR3 bases are TGCAGCGTTGTCTACAGCTATGGCTACACCTTC. Its protein is CSVVYSYGYTF. The chain combines TRBV29-1 with TRBJ1-2; D gene uncertain. The V gene lost 4 bases and the J gene lost 4 bases, with 7 bases spanning the gap. This CDR3 has 11 amino acids. Germline V gene sequence: CDR1 SQVTM, CDR2 ANQGSEA.

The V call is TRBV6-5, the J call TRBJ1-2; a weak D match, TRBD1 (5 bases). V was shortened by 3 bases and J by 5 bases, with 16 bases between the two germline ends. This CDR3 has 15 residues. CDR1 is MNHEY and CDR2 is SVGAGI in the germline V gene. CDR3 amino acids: CASSYNQGGGYGYTF. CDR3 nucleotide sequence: TGTGCCAGCAGTTATAACCAGGGTGGAGGGTATGGCTACACCTTC.

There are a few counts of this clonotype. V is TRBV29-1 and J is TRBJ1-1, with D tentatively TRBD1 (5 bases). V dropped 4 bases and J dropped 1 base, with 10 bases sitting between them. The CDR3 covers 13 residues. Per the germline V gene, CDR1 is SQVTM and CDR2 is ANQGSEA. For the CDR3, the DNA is TGCAGCGTTGTGGCCAGGGCGAACACTGAAGCTTTCTTT. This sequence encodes CSVVARANTEAFF.

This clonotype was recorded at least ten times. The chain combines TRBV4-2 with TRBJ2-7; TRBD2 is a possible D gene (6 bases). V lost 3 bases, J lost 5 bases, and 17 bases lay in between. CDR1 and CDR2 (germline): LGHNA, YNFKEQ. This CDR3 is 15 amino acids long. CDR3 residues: CASSQGGTRAHEQYF. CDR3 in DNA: TGTGCCAGCAGCCAGGGCGGGACTCGTGCCCACGAGCAGTACTTC.

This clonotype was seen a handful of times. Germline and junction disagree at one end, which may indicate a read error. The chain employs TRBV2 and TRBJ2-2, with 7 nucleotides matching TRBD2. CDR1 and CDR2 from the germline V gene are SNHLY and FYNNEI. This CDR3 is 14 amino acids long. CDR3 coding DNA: TGTGCCAGCAGTGTGGGAGGGAACTCCGGGGAGCTGTTTTTT. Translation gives CASSVGGNSGELFF.

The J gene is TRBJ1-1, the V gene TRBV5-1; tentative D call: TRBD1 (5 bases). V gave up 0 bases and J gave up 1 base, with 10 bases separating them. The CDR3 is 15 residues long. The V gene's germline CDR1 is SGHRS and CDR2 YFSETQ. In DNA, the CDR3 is TGCGCCAGCAGCTTGGTGCTGGGGCCGAACACTGAAGCTTTCTTT. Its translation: CASSLVLGPNTEAFF.

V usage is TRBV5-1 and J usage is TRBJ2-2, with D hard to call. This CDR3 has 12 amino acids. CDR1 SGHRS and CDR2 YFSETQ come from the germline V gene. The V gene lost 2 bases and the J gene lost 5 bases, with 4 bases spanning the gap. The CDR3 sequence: CASSLSTGELFF. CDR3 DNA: TGCGCCAGCAGCTTAAGTACCGGGGAGCTGTTTTTT.

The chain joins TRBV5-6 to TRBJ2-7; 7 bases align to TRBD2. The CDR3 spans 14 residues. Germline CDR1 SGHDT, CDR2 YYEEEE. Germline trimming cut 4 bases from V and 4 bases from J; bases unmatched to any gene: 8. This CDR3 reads CASSAGLPIYEQYF. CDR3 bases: TGTGCCAGCAGCGCGGGACTACCAATTTACGAGCAGTACTTC. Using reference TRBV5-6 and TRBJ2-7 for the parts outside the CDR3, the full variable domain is DAGVTQSPTHLIKTRGQQVTLRCSPKSGHDTVSWYQQALGQGPQFIFQYYEEEERQRGNFPDRFSGHQFPNYSSELNVNALLLGDSALYLCASSAGLPIYEQYFGPGTRLTVT.

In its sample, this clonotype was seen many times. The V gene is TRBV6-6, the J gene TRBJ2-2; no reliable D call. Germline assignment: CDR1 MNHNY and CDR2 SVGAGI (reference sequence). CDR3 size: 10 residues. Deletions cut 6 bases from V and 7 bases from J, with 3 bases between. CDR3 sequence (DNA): TGTGCCAGCAGGAACGGGGAGCTGTTTTTT. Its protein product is CASRNGELFF.

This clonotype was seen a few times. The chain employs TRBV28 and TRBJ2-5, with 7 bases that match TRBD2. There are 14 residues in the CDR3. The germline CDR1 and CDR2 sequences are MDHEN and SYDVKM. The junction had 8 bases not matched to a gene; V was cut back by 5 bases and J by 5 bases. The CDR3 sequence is CASSIGTTAETQYF. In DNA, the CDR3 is TGTGCCAGCAGTATCGGGACTACGGCGGAGACCCAGTACTTC.

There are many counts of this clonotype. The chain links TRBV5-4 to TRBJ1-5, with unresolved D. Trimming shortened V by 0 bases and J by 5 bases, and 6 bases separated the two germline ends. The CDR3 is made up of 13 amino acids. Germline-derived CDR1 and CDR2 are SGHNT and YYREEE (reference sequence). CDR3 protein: CASSLDRDQPQHF. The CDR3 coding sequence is TGTGCCAGCAGCTTGGACAGAGATCAGCCCCAGCATTTT.

CDR3 amino acids: CASSGDRGQAYGYTF. Here the CDR3 DNA reads TGTGCCAGCAGTGGGGACAGGGGGCAGGCCTATGGCTACACCTTC. This chain links TRBV28 with TRBJ1-2; 12 bases align to TRBD1. The junction had 5 bases not matched to a gene; V was cut back by 5 bases and J by 4 bases. Germline V gives CDR1 MDHEN, CDR2 SYDVKM. The CDR3 is 15 amino acids.

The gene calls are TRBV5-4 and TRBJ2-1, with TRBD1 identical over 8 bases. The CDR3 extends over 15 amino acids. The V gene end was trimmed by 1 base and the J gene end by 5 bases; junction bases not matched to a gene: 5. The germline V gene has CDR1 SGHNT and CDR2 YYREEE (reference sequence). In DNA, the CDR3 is TGTGCCAGCAGCTTGTCAGGGGGCGGCCACAATGAGCAGTTCTTC. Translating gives CASSLSGGGHNEQFF.